Following are 24 T cell receptor beta chains from one sample sequenced in a study of CD8 T cells in ankylosing spondylitis. TCRdb re-analysed the 5' RACE reads in MiXCR, keeping a single row per CDR3 protein. The table lists about 160,000 distinct CDR3 sequences, approximately 20% of them singletons, with about 7.6% in the top ten. Sequenced material: blood, either unsorted or a sorted T cell fraction (not recorded which). These receptors were collected from a male donor with ankylosing spondylitis or in good health (not recorded which).

This clonotype was observed at least ten times. This sequence joins TRBV4-1 and TRBJ1-1; no firm D call. Per the germline V gene, CDR1 is MGHRA and CDR2 is YSYEKL. The CDR3 runs 12 residues. V lost 3 bases to trimming and J lost 7 bases, with 9 bases between them. CDR3: CASSHETGEAFF. The DNA for the CDR3 is TGCGCCAGCAGCCATGAAACTGGTGAAGCTTTCTTT.

The CDR3 protein is CASSQENGFAPQHF. The DNA of the CDR3 is TGCGCCAGCAGCCAAGAAAACGGCTTTGCGCCCCAGCATTTT. This chain links TRBV4-1 with TRBJ1-5; unclear D gene. This CDR3 is 14 amino acids long. The ends were cut back, 0 bases at V and 9 bases at J, with 12 bases in the middle. Germline V gene sequence: CDR1 MGHRA, CDR2 YSYEKL.

This sequence joins TRBV5-1 and TRBJ2-2, with TRBD2 identical over 8 bases. Germline assignment: CDR1 SGHRS and CDR2 YFSETQ. The CDR3 is 14 amino acids. V was pared by 4 bases and J by 8 bases, with 7 bases of the junction left unmatched. The CDR3 DNA reads TGCGCCAGCAGCGTCGGGACTAGTCCTGGGGAGCTGTTTTTT. It is translated as CASSVGTSPGELFF.

This clonotype was seen only a few times. The chain carries TRBV20-1 and TRBJ2-2; 8 bases fit TRBD1. CDR1 is DFQATT, CDR2 SNEGSKA, per germline (reference sequence). CDR3 size: 14 residues. V lost 6 bases, J lost 1 base, and 4 bases stayed unmatched. For the CDR3, the DNA is TGCAGTGCCAGGGGGACAGGGAACACCGGGGAGCTGTTTTTT. Translated, it gives CSARGTGNTGELFF.

This clonotype has ten or more counts. The chain links TRBV5-1 to TRBJ2-3; TRBD2 matches 7 bases. Germline CDR1 is SGHRS and CDR2 is YFSETQ. There are 15 residues in the CDR3. The V gene end was trimmed by 0 bases and the J gene end by 4 bases; junction bases not matched to a gene: 5. The CDR3 DNA is TGCGCCAGCAGCTTGGGGCTAGCGGAGGCAGATACGCAGTATTTT. Translation: CASSLGLAEADTQYF.

The V call is TRBV7-3, the J call TRBJ2-5; D is perhaps TRBD1 (6 bases). V was shortened by 4 bases and J by 2 bases, with 11 bases between the two germline ends. This CDR3 region has 14 residues. Germline V gene sequence: CDR1 SGHTA, CDR2 FQGTGA. In DNA, the CDR3 is TGTGCCAGCAGCTCCCAGGGGCTTCAAGAGACCCAGTACTTC. It is translated as CASSSQGLQETQYF.

In its sample, this clonotype was seen many times. This chain connects TRBV12-3 or TRBV12-4 to TRBJ2-1; D remains ambiguous. V was clipped by 8 bases and J by 11 bases, with 7 bases between them. The CDR3 spans 9 residues. CDR3 loop: CASGTKQFF. The CDR3 DNA follows: TGTGCCAGCGGAACTAAGCAGTTCTTC.

This clonotype came up many times. The chain couples TRBV7-2 to TRBJ2-3; D unresolved. The length of the CDR3 is 14 residues. V lost 1 base and J 2 bases, leaving 7 bases between the germline ends. CDR1 SGHTA and CDR2 FQGNSA come from the germline V gene. The CDR3 nucleotides read TGTGCCAGCAGCTTAGTATCTTTCACAGATACGCAGTATTTT. This translates into CASSLVSFTDTQYF.

This clonotype occurred many times. The genes are TRBV28 and TRBJ2-5; 8 bases line up with TRBD2. In germline, CDR1 is MDHEN, CDR2 SYDVKM. CDR3 length: 13 amino acids. The J segment lost 5 bases and the V segment lost 8 bases, leaving 7 bases of the junction unmatched. The CDR3 region is CASLAGGRETQYF. The CDR3 DNA follows: TGTGCCAGCTTGGCGGGGGGAAGGGAGACCCAGTACTTC.

The CDR3 DNA follows: TGTGCCAGCTCACCGTCCCCTGGTCGACAGGGCACCCGAAGTTGGACCGGGGAGCTGTTTTTT. This sequence encodes CASSPSPGRQGTRSWTGELFF. The chain is built from TRBV18 and TRBJ2-2, with TRBD1 matching over 7 bases. J was trimmed by 5 bases and V by 3 bases; bases with no gene match: 24. The length of the CDR3 is 21 residues. Germline V lookup: CDR1 KGHSH, CDR2 LQKENI.

This clonotype came up a few times. V usage is TRBV28 and J usage is TRBJ2-1; 7 positions agree with TRBD2. Trimming cost V 3 bases and J 9 bases; bases outside gene matches: 11. The CDR3 loop spans 15 amino acids. The germline CDR1 and CDR2 sequences are MDHEN and SYDVKM. CDR3 sequence reads: CASSFSGEGKVEQFF. CDR3 nucleotide sequence: TGTGCCAGCAGTTTCTCGGGGGAGGGTAAGGTTGAGCAGTTCTTC.

This clonotype was observed a handful of times. The chain links TRBV19 to TRBJ2-7; 8 nucleotides match TRBD1. This CDR3 contains 16 residues. Per germline, CDR1 LNHDA and CDR2 SQIVND (reference sequence). V shed 4 bases and J 0 bases; nucleotides not matched to a gene: 8. CDR3 protein: CASSTAGQGHSYEQYF. The CDR3 DNA follows: TGTGCCAGTAGTACAGCCGGACAGGGACACTCCTACGAGCAGTACTTC.

This clonotype has ten or more counts. The chain is built from TRBV29-1 and TRBJ2-2, with D maybe TRBD1 (5 bases). Germline CDR1 and CDR2: SQVTM and ANQGSEA. CDR3 length equals 13 residues. V lost 4 bases, J lost 1 base, and 7 bases lay in between. For the CDR3, the DNA is TGCAGCGTTGGAACAGGGAACACCGGGGAGCTGTTTTTT. Translation gives CSVGTGNTGELFF.

The chain links TRBV19 to TRBJ1-2; D may be TRBD1 (5 bases). This CDR3 is 16 amino acids long. V was shortened by 3 bases and J by 0 bases, with 14 bases between the two germline ends. CDR1 is LNHDA, CDR2 SQIVND, per germline (reference sequence). CDR3: CASSIQGSSPNYGYTF. In nucleotides, the CDR3 is TGTGCCAGTAGTATCCAGGGAAGCAGCCCTAACTATGGCTACACCTTC.

This clonotype has a count of ten or more. J is TRBJ2-7 and V is TRBV4-1; D remains ambiguous. Germline V lookup: CDR1 MGHRA, CDR2 YSYEKL. V gave up 1 base and J gave up 6 bases, with 13 bases separating them. This CDR3 contains 14 residues. CDR3 residues: CASSQAEKLGEQYF. Written as DNA, the CDR3 is TGCGCCAGCAGCCAAGCGGAAAAGCTGGGCGAGCAGTACTTC.

Of note for this clonotype: This may be a read error, as it is one base from a much larger clone. The chain uses TRBV28 and TRBJ1-1, with D unresolved. The CDR3 spans 16 residues. Germline CDR1 reads MDHEN; CDR2 reads SYDVKM. The CDR3 region is CASIASLGRMNTGAFF. The CDR3 DNA sequence: TGTGCCAGCATAGCTTCCCTGGGGAGGATGAACACTGGAGCTTTCTTT.

Only a few counts were recorded for this clonotype. The chain recombines TRBV6-1 with TRBJ2-7; either TRBD1 or TRBD2 may fit D (5 bases each). The V end was cut by 10 bases, the J end by 2 bases, with 9 bases between. CDR3 length: 11 residues. Germline V CDR1 and CDR2: MNHNS, SASEGT. CDR3 sequence reads: CATGQTYEQYF. CDR3 in DNA: TGTGCCACGGGGCAGACCTACGAGCAGTACTTC.

The V and J genes are TRBV29-1 and TRBJ2-7, with TRBD1 matching 10 bases. Germline CDR1 SQVTM, CDR2 ANQGSEA. This CDR3 is built from 13 residues. With 7 bases clipped from V and 6 bases from J, the junction kept 9 bases outside the gene matches. CDR3 nucleotide sequence: TGCAGCGCCGCCGGGACAGGGGTGCTCGAGCAGTACTTC. It encodes CSAAGTGVLEQYF.

This clonotype was seen repeatedly, ten times or more. The gene calls are TRBV11-2 and TRBJ1-2; no clear D gene. The germline CDR1 and CDR2 sequences are SGHAT and FQNNGV. The CDR3 is 13 residues long. Trimming removed 5 bases from V and 2 bases from J, with 9 bases in between. The CDR3 loop reads CASSLAQNYGYTF. The CDR3 coding sequence is TGTGCCAGCAGCCTCGCCCAAAACTATGGCTACACCTTC. Combining the CDR3 with reference TRBV11-2 and TRBJ1-2 gives the whole variable domain EAGVAQSPRYKIIEKRQSVAFWCNPISGHATLYWYQQILGQGPKLLIQFQNNGVVDDSQLPKDRFSAERLKGVDSTLKIQPAKLEDSAVYLCASSLAQNYGYTFGSGTRLTVV.

This clonotype was found many times. The chain uses TRBV12-3 or TRBV12-4 and TRBJ1-5; D is undetermined. The CDR3 runs 14 residues. Trimming pared 5 bases from V and 6 bases from J, leaving 14 bases between. The CDR3 reads CASSPDSAGQPQHF. CDR3 DNA: TGTGCCAGCAGTCCCGATTCAGCAGGTCAGCCCCAGCATTTT.

The chain joins TRBV20-1 to TRBJ1-1; 9 bases fit TRBD1. The V and J ends lost 3 bases and 7 bases, in that order; junction bases with no gene match: 3. This CDR3 contains 12 residues. The germline V gene has CDR1 DFQATT and CDR2 SNEGSKA (reference sequence). CDR3 DNA: TGCAGTGCTAGTGGGACAGGGCGTGAAGCTTTCTTT. Its protein is CSASGTGREAFF.

The rearrangement uses TRBV7-3 and TRBJ2-1; D perhaps matches TRBD2 (6 bases). Germline values: CDR1 SGHTA, CDR2 FQGTGA. This CDR3 spans 15 amino acids. Trimming removed 1 base from V and 0 bases from J, with 7 bases in between. The CDR3 loop reads CASSLIADSYNEQFF. CDR3 bases: TGTGCCAGCAGCTTAATAGCGGACTCCTACAATGAGCAGTTCTTC. Using reference TRBV7-3 and TRBJ2-1 for the parts outside the CDR3, the full variable domain is GAGVSQTPSNKVTEKGKYVELRCDPISGHTALYWYRQSLGQGPEFLIYFQGTGAADDSGLPNDRFFAVRPEGSVSTLKIQRTERGDSAVYLCASSLIADSYNEQFFGPGTRLTVL.

This sequence joins TRBV28 and TRBJ2-6; 11 bases fit TRBD2. This CDR3 is built from 18 residues. V shed 5 bases and J 3 bases; nucleotides not matched to a gene: 9. CDR1 MDHEN and CDR2 SYDVKM come from the germline V gene. The CDR3: CASSRTSGSGLGANVLTF. DNA for the CDR3: TGTGCCAGCAGTCGAACTAGCGGGAGCGGCCTTGGGGCCAACGTCCTGACTTTC.

This clonotype was counted only a few times. This chain connects TRBV29-1 to TRBJ2-2; no firm D call. Germline CDR1 SQVTM, CDR2 ANQGSEA. V lost 2 bases, J lost 2 bases, and 9 bases lay in between. The CDR3 spans 14 residues. CDR3 protein: CSVENRANTGELFF. CDR3 in DNA: TGCAGCGTTGAAAATCGGGCCAACACCGGGGAGCTGTTTTTT.